This T cell receptor (beta chain) was profiled in a study of blood T cell repertoires in COVID-19. Per the authors' pipeline: Amplification of reference gene primers provided the estimated nucleated cell counts. Produced via immunoSEQ multiplex PCR; TCRdb's table is partial and in-frame only. The DNA gave D and trimming, while V, J and clone size come from that table. Of over 120,000 clones in the sample, around 89% were seen once. CDR3 length: 11 residues. Germline CDR1 DFQATT, CDR2 SNEGSKA (reference sequence). J was trimmed by 8 bases and V by 5 bases; bases with no gene match: 3. The chain combines TRBV20-1 with TRBJ2-3, with 8 bases fitting TRBD2. The source is a man aged 60 to 75 with active or convalescent COVID-19. Sequencing was performed on peripheral blood. The CDR3 coding sequence is TGCAGTGCTCCCGGGGGGGCTACGCAGTATTTT. Protein product: CSAPGGATQYF.